This section outlines one T cell receptor (beta chain) sequence together with its context. The CDR3 runs 14 residues. V was clipped by 5 bases and J by 5 bases, with 14 bases between them. The germline V gene encodes CDR1 MDHEN and CDR2 SYDVKM. The data stem from a study of blood T cell repertoires in COVID-19. For the study at large: Samples of COVID-19 (acute and convalescent) were obtained from the United States, Italy and Spain. The analysed material was cDNA or gDNA that came from T cells, B-cell-depleted T cells, or PBMCs.

As originally analysed: Nucleated cell number was recorded as an estimate derived from reference gene primer amplification. Repertoires were generated with immunoSEQ multiplex PCR, while TCRdb's copy carries only in-frame clones and drops some. That table is the source of V, J and clone size, and D and trimming were worked out from the DNA. The table shows about 170,000 clones, with roughly 84% occurring only once. The sample was peripheral blood. This sequence joins TRBV28 and TRBJ2-3, with D possibly matching TRBD2 (6 bases). This clonotype was sampled from a human donor with acute or convalescent COVID-19. The donor label of this sample is uncertain. CDR3 loop: CASSGGTSQDTQYF. For the CDR3, the DNA is TGTGCCAGCAGTGGGGGGACTTCCCAAGATACGCAGTATTTT. The full variable domain, with the rest looked up from reference TRBV28 and TRBJ2-3, is DVKVTQSSRYLVKRTGEKVFLECVQDMDHENMFWYRQDPGLGLRLIYFSYDVKMKEKGDIPEGYSVSREKKERFSLILESASTNQTSMYLCASSGGTSQDTQYFGPGTRLTVL.